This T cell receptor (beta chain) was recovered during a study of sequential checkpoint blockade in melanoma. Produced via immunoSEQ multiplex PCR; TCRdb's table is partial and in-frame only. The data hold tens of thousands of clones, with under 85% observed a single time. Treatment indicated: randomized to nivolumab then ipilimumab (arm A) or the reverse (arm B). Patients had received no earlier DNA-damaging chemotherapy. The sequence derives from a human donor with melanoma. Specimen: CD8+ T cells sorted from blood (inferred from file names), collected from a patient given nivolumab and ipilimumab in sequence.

The CDR3 bases are TGTGCCAGCAGCGGACAGGGGGCCTACACCGGGGAGCTGTTTTTT. It is translated as CASSGQGAYTGELFF. V gene TRBV2 combines with J gene TRBJ2-2; 11 positions agree with TRBD1. This CDR3 spans 15 amino acids. The V gene end was trimmed by 6 bases and the J gene end by 3 bases; junction bases not matched to a gene: 3. Germline V gene lookup returns CDR1 SNHLY and CDR2 FYNNEI.